Below are 6 T cell receptor beta chains sequenced from a single sample in a study of blood T cell repertoires in COVID-19. TCRdb's copy holds only in-frame clones and misses some; the assay was immunoSEQ multiplex PCR. Of 250,000 to 300,000 clones in the sample, 65% to 90% were seen once. The material sequenced was peripheral blood. The receptors derive from a woman in her 70s with COVID-19, enrolled during active disease.

J is TRBJ2-2 and V is TRBV11-2; no clear D gene. V lost 3 bases to trimming and J lost 6 bases, with 8 bases between them. The CDR3 is 13 amino acids. Germline CDR1 is SGHAT and CDR2 is FQNNGV. The CDR3 is CASSFEFSGELFF. The DNA for the CDR3 is TGTGCCAGCAGCTTTGAGTTCTCCGGGGAGCTGTTTTTT. The full variable domain, completed using reference TRBV11-2 and TRBJ2-2, is EAGVAQSPRYKIIEKRQSVAFWCNPISGHATLYWYQQILGQGPKLLIQFQNNGVVDDSQLPKDRFSAERLKGVDSTLKIQPAKLEDSAVYLCASSFEFSGELFFGEGSRLTVL.

The J gene is TRBJ2-7, the V gene TRBV7-2; 16 bases agree with TRBD2. Germline V gene sequence: CDR1 SGHTA, CDR2 FQGNSA. J gave up 6 bases and V 5 bases, and 10 bases lay outside the gene matches. The CDR3 runs to 17 residues. CDR3 amino acids: CASSPTGLAGGSVEQYF. In DNA form, the CDR3 reads TGTGCCAGCAGCCCAACGGGACTAGCGGGGGGGAGCGTCGAGCAGTACTTC. The variable domain in full, with the rest retrieved from reference TRBV7-2 and TRBJ2-7, is GAGVSQSPSNKVTEKGKDVELRCDPISGHTALYWYRQSLGQGLEFLIYFQGNSAPDKSGLPSDRFSAERTGGSVSTLTIQRTQQEDSAVYLCASSPTGLAGGSVEQYFGPGTRLTVT.

Notes on this clone: The junction and the germline gene differ at one end; a read error may be behind it. The CDR3 protein is CASSLGGRNPEAFF. In nucleotides, the CDR3 is TGTGCCAGCAGCTTGGGAGGGAGGAACCCTGAAGCTTTCTTT. This sequence joins TRBV5-4 and TRBJ1-1, with D hard to call. The CDR3 contains 14 residues. CDR1 is SGHNT, CDR2 YYREEE, per germline (reference sequence).

The rearrangement links TRBV28 to TRBJ1-6, with D possibly TRBD1 on 6 matching bases. Trimming took 2 bases from V and 10 from J, leaving 18 bases between them. Germline loops: CDR1 MDHEN, CDR2 SYDVKM. This CDR3 has 16 amino acids. CDR3 sequence (DNA): TGTGCCAGCAGTTTACCGCCGCAGGGGAATGCCTCACCCCTCCACTTT. This gives the protein CASSLPPQGNASPLHF. The entire variable domain, with the rest obtained from reference TRBV28 and TRBJ1-6, is as follows: DVKVTQSSRYLVKRTGEKVFLECVQDMDHENMFWYRQDPGLGLRLIYFSYDVKMKEKGDIPEGYSVSREKKERFSLILESASTNQTSMYLCASSLPPQGNASPLHFGNGTRLTVT.

The chain is built from TRBV18 and TRBJ2-5; TRBD2 matches at 9 bases. J was trimmed by 2 bases and V by 0 bases; bases with no gene match: 4. The V gene's germline CDR1 is KGHSH and CDR2 LQKENI. The CDR3 extends over 16 amino acids. CDR3 sequence: CASSPPERGVQETQYF. CDR3 nucleotide sequence: TGTGCCAGCTCACCACCCGAGCGGGGGGTACAAGAGACCCAGTACTTC.

V usage is TRBV5-1 and J usage is TRBJ2-1; D may be TRBD2 (5 bases). CDR3 length equals 15 residues. V lost 0 bases to trimming and J lost 1 base, with 8 bases between them. Germline lookup yields CDR1 SGHRS and CDR2 YFSETQ. This CDR3 is CASSLGLLSYNEQFF. The CDR3 bases are TGCGCCAGCAGCTTGGGACTACTATCCTACAATGAGCAGTTCTTC.